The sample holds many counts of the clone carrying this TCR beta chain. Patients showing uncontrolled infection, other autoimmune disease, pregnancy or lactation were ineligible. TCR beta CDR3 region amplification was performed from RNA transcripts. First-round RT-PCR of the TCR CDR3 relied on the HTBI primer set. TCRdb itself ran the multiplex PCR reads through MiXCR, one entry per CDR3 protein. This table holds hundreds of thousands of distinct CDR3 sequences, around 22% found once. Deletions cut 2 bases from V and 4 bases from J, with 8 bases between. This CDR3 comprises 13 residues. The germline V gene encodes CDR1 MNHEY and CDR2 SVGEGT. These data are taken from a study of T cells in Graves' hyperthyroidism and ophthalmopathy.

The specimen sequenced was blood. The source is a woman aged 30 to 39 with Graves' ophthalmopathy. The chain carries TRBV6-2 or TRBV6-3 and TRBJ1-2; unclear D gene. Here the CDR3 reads CASSYRDSYGYTF. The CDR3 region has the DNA TGTGCCAGCAGTTACAGGGATTCCTATGGCTACACCTTC.